The rows below give T cell receptor beta chains drawn from one sample of a study of cytomegalovirus exposure and HLA in healthy donors. Some clones are missing from TCRdb's copy, which holds only in-frame ones; the method was immunoSEQ multiplex PCR. The sample includes about 140,000 clones, over 60% seen only once; the top ten take 1.5% to 2%. Source material: PBMCs. The receptors derive from a woman in her twenties or thirties in good health and CMV-seronegative. Both conserved end residues are part of each CDR3. The D gene is left open where the match is weak. Expanded clones get a size class; other rows say once, few or many, or leave the size out.

CDR3 protein | CDR3 DNA | V gene | D gene | J gene | clone size
CASSYTGTGSTEAFF | TGTGCCAGCAGCTATACCGGGACAGGGTCCACTGAAGCTTTCTTT | TRBV7-9 | TRBD1 | TRBJ1-1 | .
CATTGWTYEQYF | TGTGCCACCACAGGGTGGACCTACGAGCAGTACTTC | TRBV6-1 | . | TRBJ2-7 | once
CASSLGGEQYF | TGCGCCAGCAGCTTGGGCGGCGAGCAGTACTTC | TRBV5-1 | . | TRBJ2-7 | .
CAWTDSKKVGELFF | TGTGCCTGGACAGACAGTAAAAAGGTCGGGGAGCTGTTTTTT | TRBV30 | . | TRBJ2-2 | .
CASSERKGISEKLFF | TGTGCCAGCAGTGAAAGAAAGGGGATAAGTGAAAAACTGTTTTTT | TRBV6-1 | . | TRBJ1-4 | .
CASKSSGNTEAFF | TGCGCCAGCAAGTCCTCCGGGAACACTGAAGCTTTCTTT | TRBV5-1 | . | TRBJ1-1 | .
CASSQGSYNSPLHF | TGTGCCAGCAGTCAGGGTTCCTATAATTCACCCCTCCACTTT | TRBV6-6 | . | TRBJ1-6 | .
CASSLGTGAYGYTF | TGTGCCAGCAGCTTAGGGACAGGGGCCTATGGCTACACCTTC | TRBV7-8 | TRBD1 | TRBJ1-2 | .
CASSFQSYNEQFF | TGTGCCAGCAGCTTCCAGTCCTACAATGAGCAGTTCTTC | TRBV7-2 | . | TRBJ2-1 | .
CASTPTGGPETQYF | TGTGCCAGCACCCCGACAGGGGGCCCAGAGACCCAGTACTTC | TRBV5-5 | TRBD1 | TRBJ2-5 | few
CASSEAATGLQYQPQHF | TGTGCCAGCAGTGAAGCCGCGACAGGGCTTCAGTATCAGCCCCAGCATTTT | TRBV6-1 | TRBD1 | TRBJ1-5 | few
CASSLTGQGYGYTF | TGTGCCAGCAGCTTAACGGGGCAGGGCTATGGCTACACCTTC | TRBV7-3 | . | TRBJ1-2 | once
CASSIYRDTEAFF | TGTGCCAGTAGTATTTACAGAGACACTGAAGCTTTCTTT | TRBV19 | . | TRBJ1-1 | few
CASSITAQRNQPQHF | TGTGCCAGTAGTATCACAGCACAGCGCAATCAGCCCCAGCATTTT | TRBV19 | . | TRBJ1-5 | .
CASSSGNSLFVSGANVLTF | TGTGCCAGCAGTTCGGGGAACAGCCTCTTTGTCTCTGGGGCCAACGTCCTGACTTTC | TRBV5-4 | . | TRBJ2-6 | few
CASSFSPGGKGTEAFF | TGTGCCAGCAGCTTTAGCCCCGGGGGGAAGGGGACTGAAGCTTTCTTT | TRBV11-3 | . | TRBJ1-1 | .
CASSVVASGGAVITGELFF | TGTGCCAGCAGCGTAGTGGCTAGCGGGGGGGCCGTAATTACCGGGGAGCTGTTTTTT | TRBV9 | TRBD2 | TRBJ2-2 | .
CASSQERGAYEQYF | TGCGCCAGCAGCCAAGAACGCGGGGCCTACGAGCAGTACTTC | TRBV4-3 | . | TRBJ2-7 | .
CASVLTGSSYNEQFF | TGTGCCAGTGTTTTGACAGGAAGCTCCTACAATGAGCAGTTCTTC | TRBV6-6 | . | TRBJ2-1 | .
CASSPNRGGYTF | TGTGCCAGCAGCCCAAACAGGGGTGGCTACACCTTC | TRBV9 | TRBD1 | TRBJ1-2 | once
CASSLTAPLSGSQYF | TGTGCCAGCAGCTTAACGGCCCCCCTGTCCGGGAGCCAGTACTTC | TRBV7-3 | . | TRBJ2-5 | .
CSVETPGQGVGDTQYF | TGCAGCGTTGAGACTCCGGGACAGGGGGTTGGAGATACGCAGTATTTT | TRBV29-1 | TRBD1 | TRBJ2-3 | .
CASSVGQGMEKLFF | TGTGCCAGCAGCGTAGGCCAGGGAATGGAAAAACTGTTTTTT | TRBV9 | . | TRBJ1-4 | .
CASSRGQSSYEQYF | TGTGCCAGCAGCCGTGGACAGAGCTCCTACGAGCAGTACTTC | TRBV11-2 | . | TRBJ2-7 | .
CASGREVNYGYTF | TGTGCCAGCGGCAGGGAGGTTAACTATGGCTACACCTTC | TRBV6-5 | . | TRBJ1-2 | .
CASSLGQSTDTQYF | TGTGCCAGCAGCCTCGGACAGAGCACAGATACGCAGTATTTT | TRBV5-4 | . | TRBJ2-3 | once
CASSPYGEQYF | TGTGCCAGCAGCCCCTACGGCGAGCAGTACTTC | TRBV7-2 | . | TRBJ2-7 | few
CASSGADTQYF | TGTGCCAGCAGCGGAGCAGATACGCAGTATTTT | TRBV7-8 | . | TRBJ2-3 | .
CASSKDGSSYEQYF | TGTGCCAGTAGTAAAGACGGGAGCTCCTACGAGCAGTACTTC | TRBV19 | . | TRBJ2-7 | few
CASSQGPGTWGEKLFF | TGCGCCAGCAGCCAGGGGCCCGGGACATGGGGTGAAAAACTGTTTTTT | TRBV4-1 | . | TRBJ1-4 | .
CASREDPTGLGSPLHF | TGTGCCAGCAGGGAGGATCCGACAGGACTTGGGTCACCCCTCCACTTT | TRBV2 | . | TRBJ1-6 | .
CASSVGTSGGARETQYF | TGCGCCAGCAGCGTGGGGACTAGCGGGGGGGCCAGAGAGACCCAGTACTTC | TRBV5-1 | TRBD2 | TRBJ2-5 | .
CASSQGVTDTQYF | TGTGCCAGCAGCCAAGGGGTCACAGATACGCAGTATTTT | TRBV7-2 | . | TRBJ2-3 | few
CASSLSGVETQYF | TGTGCCAGCAGCCTTTCCGGGGTAGAGACCCAGTACTTC | TRBV6-6 | . | TRBJ2-5 | .
CASSSRTASYNEQFF | TGTGCCAGCAGTTCCCGGACTGCTTCCTACAATGAGCAGTTCTTC | TRBV6-5 | . | TRBJ2-1 | .
CASSLGGQRQETQYF | TGTGCCAGCAGCTTAGGGGGACAGAGACAAGAGACCCAGTACTTC | TRBV7-7 | TRBD1 | TRBJ2-5 | once
CASSPGQGAANYGYTF | TGTGCCAGCAGCCCCGGACAGGGGGCAGCTAACTATGGCTACACCTTC | TRBV7-6 | TRBD1 | TRBJ1-2 | .
CATSSDRVFF | TGTGCCACCAGCTCAGACAGGGTTTTCTTT | TRBV15 | TRBD1 | TRBJ1-1 | .
CASSLSGTGLYEQYF | TGTGCCAGCAGTCTGTCCGGGACAGGGCTCTACGAGCAGTACTTC | TRBV7-2 | TRBD1 | TRBJ2-7 | .
CASSRDGGADTQYF | TGTGCCAGCAGCCGCGACGGGGGGGCCGATACGCAGTATTTT | TRBV7-3 | TRBD2 | TRBJ2-3 | .
CASSPRQGIVHEQYF | TGTGCCAGCTCACCGAGGCAGGGCATTGTGCACGAGCAGTACTTC | TRBV18 | . | TRBJ2-7 | .
CASSPSGTGVDGQYF | TGTGCCAGTAGTCCCTCCGGGACAGGGGTTGATGGGCAGTACTTC | TRBV19 | TRBD1 | TRBJ2-7 | .
CASSRSASQETQYF | TGTGCCAGCAGCCGGTCCGCTTCCCAAGAGACCCAGTACTTC | TRBV7-2 | . | TRBJ2-5 | .
CASSSSLAGGTEAFF | TGTGCCAGCAGCTCCTCGTTGGCAGGGGGGACTGAAGCTTTCTTT | TRBV7-2 | TRBD1 | TRBJ1-1 | .
CAWSWTSGGAVTDTQYF | TGTGCCTGGAGTTGGACTAGCGGGGGGGCCGTAACAGATACGCAGTATTTT | TRBV30 | TRBD2 | TRBJ2-3 | few
CASSSSGGEGQTEAFF | TGTGCCAGCAGCTCCTCGGGAGGGGAGGGTCAAACTGAAGCTTTCTTT | TRBV7-6 | . | TRBJ1-1 | .